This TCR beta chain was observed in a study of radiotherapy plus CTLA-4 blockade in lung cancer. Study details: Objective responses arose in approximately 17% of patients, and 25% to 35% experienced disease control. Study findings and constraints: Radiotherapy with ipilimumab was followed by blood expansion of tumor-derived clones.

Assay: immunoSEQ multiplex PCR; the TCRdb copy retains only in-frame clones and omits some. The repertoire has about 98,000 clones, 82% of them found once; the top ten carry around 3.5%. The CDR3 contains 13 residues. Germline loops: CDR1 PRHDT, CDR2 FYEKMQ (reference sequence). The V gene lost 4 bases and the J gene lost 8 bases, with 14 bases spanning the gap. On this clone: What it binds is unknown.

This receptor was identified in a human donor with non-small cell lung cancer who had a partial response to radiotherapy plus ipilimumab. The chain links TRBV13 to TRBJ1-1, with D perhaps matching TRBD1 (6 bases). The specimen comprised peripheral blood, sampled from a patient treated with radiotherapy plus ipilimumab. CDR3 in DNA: TGTGCCAGCAGCTCCCTCGGGGGGCAAGAAGCTTTCTTT. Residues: CASSSLGGQEAFF. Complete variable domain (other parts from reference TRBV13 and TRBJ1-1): AAGVIQSPRHLIKEKRETATLKCYPIPRHDTVYWYQQGPGQDPQFLISFYEKMQSDKGSIPDRFSAQQFSDYHSELNMSSLELGDSALYFCASSSLGGQEAFFGQGTRLTVV.